This T cell receptor (beta chain) was sequenced during a study of T cell responses to AZD1222 COVID-19 vaccine. Study-wide context: Analyses pooled second doses at about 4 or about 12 weeks.

Per the germline V gene, CDR1 is MDHEN and CDR2 is SYDVKM. This CDR3 is built from 15 residues. V lost 6 bases to trimming and J lost 4 bases; unmatched junction nucleotides: 6. As regards this clone: Its antigen is undetermined.

The assay was immunoSEQ multiplex PCR, and TCRdb's table has in-frame clones only and misses some. The data contain 150,000 to 200,000 clones, 85% to 90% of them seen just once; the ten biggest clones take up under 8%. Study-level points and caveats: Donors, mostly white British, included more females; clonal diversity was possibly underestimated. With dominance at 160-218 and 743-854, vaccine-associated CD4 TCRs spanned spike.

This sequence originates from an adult in good health. Sequenced material: peripheral blood, taken on day 0 of AZD1222 vaccination. V gene TRBV28 combines with J gene TRBJ2-5, with TRBD2 identical over 12 bases. The CDR3, as DNA: TGTGCCAGCAGGGCTAGCGGGGGGGCCCGAGAGACCCAGTACTTC. Amino acids: CASRASGGARETQYF. Complete variable domain (other parts from reference TRBV28 and TRBJ2-5): DVKVTQSSRYLVKRTGEKVFLECVQDMDHENMFWYRQDPGLGLRLIYFSYDVKMKEKGDIPEGYSVSREKKERFSLILESASTNQTSMYLCASRASGGARETQYFGPGTRLLVL.